This T cell receptor beta chain was sequenced during a study of CD8 T cells in Susac syndrome. Study-level findings and limits: When the CD4+ T cell repertoires of patients with Susac syndrome were examined, they did not show any clonal expansion.

Diagnostic criteria defined recently for definite or probable disease were met by the Susac syndrome patients. Reverse transcription of about 0.5 to 1 ug RNA used random hexamers. Amplification of TCR beta CDR3 spanned 54 Vbeta and 13 Jbeta via immunoSEQ multiplex PCR. From the immunoSEQ multiplex PCR reads, TCRdb called clonotypes with MiXCR, one entry per CDR3 protein. The table shows 150,000 or so distinct CDR3 sequences, with around 95% occurring only once. This clonotype was recorded once. Antigen specificity is unknown. Germline V CDR1 and CDR2: SGHTA, FQGNSA. The CDR3 totals 17 residues. V lost 0 bases, J lost 0 bases, and 5 bases stayed unmatched.

The chain carries TRBV7-2 and TRBJ2-1; TRBD1 matches 7 bases. This receptor was identified in a human donor with Susac syndrome. The material sequenced was CD4+ T cells from PBMCs. In DNA, the CDR3 is TGTGCCAGCAGCTTAGCCCGGGGACAGAGCTCCTACAATGAGCAGTTCTTC. Translation gives CASSLARGQSSYNEQFF.